A selection of T cell receptor beta chains follows, all from one sample in a study of OX40 agonist ivuxolimab in advanced cancers. Using immunoSEQ multiplex PCR, the repertoire was profiled, and TCRdb retains in-frame clones only, with some absent. The sample lists more than 40,000 clones; about 90% were seen once. The input for sequencing was CD4+ or CD8+ T cells sorted from blood, taken in a trial of the OX40 agonist ivuxolimab. These TCRs come from an adult with an advanced solid tumor such as melanoma, head and neck, liver or kidney cancer. Each CDR3 is given with its conserved first and last residue. Fields, in order: J gene, V gene, clone size, D gene, CDR3 protein, CDR3 DNA. D genes are given only for firm matches. Size tells how often a clone was seen (once, few, many) or the class of an expanded clone, and some rows leave it out.

>TRBJ2-1|TRBV11-2|NA|TRBD1
CASSLERDSQQFF
TGTGCCAGCAGCTTAGAACGGGACAGCCAGCAGTTCTTC
>TRBJ1-2|TRBV9|NA|NA
CASSASSAAGYTF
TGTGCCAGCAGCGCCTCCTCGGCGGCTGGCTACACCTTC
>TRBJ2-2|TRBV18|NA|TRBD2
CASSPPAGGETGELFF
TGTGCCAGCTCACCACCCGCGGGAGGTGAAACCGGGGAGCTGTTTTTT
>TRBJ1-1|TRBV19|NA|NA
CASSIPGSEAFF
TGTGCCAGTAGTATCCCGGGGTCTGAAGCTTTCTTT
>TRBJ1-6|TRBV5-1|few|NA
CASSLDRVRGSPLHF
TGCGCCAGCAGCTTGGACAGGGTCCGGGGTTCACCCCTCCACTTT
>TRBJ1-1|TRBV5-4|NA|NA
CASSLGGIEGTEAFF
TGTGCCAGCAGCTTGGGGGGAATCGAGGGGACTGAAGCTTTCTTT
>TRBJ2-7|TRBV19|NA|TRBD2
CASSPHSGLAGGRYEQYF
TGTGCCAGTAGTCCCCATTCGGGACTAGCGGGAGGGAGGTACGAGCAGTACTTC
>TRBJ1-3|TRBV4-2|NA|TRBD1
CASSRGQSYDGNTIYF
TGTGCCAGCAGCCGGGGACAGTCCTATGACGGAAACACCATATATTTT
>TRBJ2-2|TRBV6-1|NA|NA
CASSEPGTGVTGELFF
TGTGCCAGCAGTGAACCGGGCACGGGGGTCACCGGGGAGCTGTTTTTT
>TRBJ2-1|TRBV5-1|NA|NA
CASSLVPRSYNEQFF
TGCGCCAGCAGCTTGGTACCGCGATCCTACAATGAGCAGTTCTTC
>TRBJ1-5|TRBV19|NA|NA
CASSIQTGQPQHF
TGTGCCAGTAGTATCCAAACCGGGCAGCCCCAGCATTTT